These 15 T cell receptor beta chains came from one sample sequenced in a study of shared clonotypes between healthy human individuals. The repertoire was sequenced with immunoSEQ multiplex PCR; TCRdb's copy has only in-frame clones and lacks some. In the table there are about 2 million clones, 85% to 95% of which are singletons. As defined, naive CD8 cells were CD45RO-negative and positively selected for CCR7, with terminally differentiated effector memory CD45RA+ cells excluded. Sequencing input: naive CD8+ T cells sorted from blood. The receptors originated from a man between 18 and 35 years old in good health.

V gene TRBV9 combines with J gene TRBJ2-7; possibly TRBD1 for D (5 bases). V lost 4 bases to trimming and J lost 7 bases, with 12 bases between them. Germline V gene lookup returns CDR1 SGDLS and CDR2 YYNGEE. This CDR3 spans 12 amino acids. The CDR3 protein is CASSSQGGEQYF. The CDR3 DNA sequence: TGTGCCAGCAGCTCTCAGGGTGGGGAGCAGTACTTC.

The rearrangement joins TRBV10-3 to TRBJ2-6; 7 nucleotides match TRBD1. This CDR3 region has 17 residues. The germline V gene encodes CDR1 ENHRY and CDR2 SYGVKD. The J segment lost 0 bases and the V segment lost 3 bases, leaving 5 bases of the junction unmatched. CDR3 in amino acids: CAISEEGASSGANVLTF. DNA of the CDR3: TGTGCCATCAGTGAAGAGGGGGCAAGCTCTGGGGCCAACGTCCTGACTTTC.

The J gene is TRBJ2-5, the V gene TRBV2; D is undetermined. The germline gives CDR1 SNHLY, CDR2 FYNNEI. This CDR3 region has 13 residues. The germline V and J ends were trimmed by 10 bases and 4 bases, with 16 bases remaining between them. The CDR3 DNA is TGTGCCACACCAGCAAATATCCGAGAGACCCAGTACTTC. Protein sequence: CATPANIRETQYF.

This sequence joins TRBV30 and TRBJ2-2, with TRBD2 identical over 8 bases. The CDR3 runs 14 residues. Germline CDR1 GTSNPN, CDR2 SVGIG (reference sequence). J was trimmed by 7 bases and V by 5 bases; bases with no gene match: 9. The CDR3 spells CAWAGTRVGGELFF. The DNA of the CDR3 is TGTGCCTGGGCCGGGACTAGGGTGGGCGGGGAGCTGTTTTTT.

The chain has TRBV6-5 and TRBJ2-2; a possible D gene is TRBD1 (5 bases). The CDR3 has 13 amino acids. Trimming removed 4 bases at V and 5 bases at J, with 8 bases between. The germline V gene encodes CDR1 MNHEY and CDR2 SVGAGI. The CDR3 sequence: CASSWTRTGELFF. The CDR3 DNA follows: TGTGCCAGCAGTTGGACAAGGACCGGGGAGCTGTTTTTT.

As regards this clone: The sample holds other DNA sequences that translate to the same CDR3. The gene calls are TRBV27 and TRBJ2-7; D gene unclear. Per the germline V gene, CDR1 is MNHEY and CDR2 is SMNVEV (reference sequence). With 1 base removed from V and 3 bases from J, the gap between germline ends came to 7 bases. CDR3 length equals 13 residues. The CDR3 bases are TGTGCCAGCAGTTTATATGGGGACTACGAGCAGTACTTC. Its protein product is CASSLYGDYEQYF.

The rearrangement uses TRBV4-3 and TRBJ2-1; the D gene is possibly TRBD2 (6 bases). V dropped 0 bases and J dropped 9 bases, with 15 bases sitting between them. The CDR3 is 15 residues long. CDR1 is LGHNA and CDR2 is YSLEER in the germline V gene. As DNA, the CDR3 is TGCGCCAGCAGCCAAGATTCGGGCCTAGCGAGTGAGCAGTTCTTC. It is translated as CASSQDSGLASEQFF.

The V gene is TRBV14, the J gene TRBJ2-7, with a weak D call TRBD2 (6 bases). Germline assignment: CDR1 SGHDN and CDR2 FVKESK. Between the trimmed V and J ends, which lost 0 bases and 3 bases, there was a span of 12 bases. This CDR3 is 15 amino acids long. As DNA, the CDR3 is TGTGCCAGCAGCCAAGAACTGGAGGGGAACTACGAGCAGTACTTC. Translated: CASSQELEGNYEQYF. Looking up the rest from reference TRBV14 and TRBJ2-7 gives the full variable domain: EAGVTQFPSHSVIEKGQTVTLRCDPISGHDNLYWYRRVMGKEIKFLLHFVKESKQDESGMPNNRFLAERTGGTYSTLKVQPAELEDSGVYFCASSQELEGNYEQYFGPGTRLTVT.

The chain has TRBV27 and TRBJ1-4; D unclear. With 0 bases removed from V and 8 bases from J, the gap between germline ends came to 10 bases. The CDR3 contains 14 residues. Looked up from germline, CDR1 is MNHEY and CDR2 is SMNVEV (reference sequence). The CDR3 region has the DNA TGTGCCAGCAGTTTATCGTCAATGGGGGAAAAACTGTTTTTT. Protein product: CASSLSSMGEKLFF.

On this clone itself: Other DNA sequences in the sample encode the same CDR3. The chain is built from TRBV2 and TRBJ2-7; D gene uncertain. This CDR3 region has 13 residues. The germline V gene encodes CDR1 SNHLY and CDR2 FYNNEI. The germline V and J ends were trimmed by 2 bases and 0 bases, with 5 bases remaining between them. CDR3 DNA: TGTGCCAGCAGTGAACCTAGCTCCTACGAGCAGTACTTC. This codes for CASSEPSSYEQYF. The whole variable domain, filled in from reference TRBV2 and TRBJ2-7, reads EPEVTQTPSHQVTQMGQEVILRCVPISNHLYFYWYRQILGQKVEFLVSFYNNEISEKSEIFDDQFSVERPDGSNFTLKIRSTKLEDSAMYFCASSEPSSYEQYFGPGTRLTVT.

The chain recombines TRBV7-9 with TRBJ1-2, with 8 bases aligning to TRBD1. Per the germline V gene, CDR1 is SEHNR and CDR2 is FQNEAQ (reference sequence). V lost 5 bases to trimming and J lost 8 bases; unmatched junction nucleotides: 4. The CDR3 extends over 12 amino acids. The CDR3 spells CASSTTGVGYTF. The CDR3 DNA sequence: TGTGCCAGCAGCACGACAGGGGTCGGCTACACCTTC. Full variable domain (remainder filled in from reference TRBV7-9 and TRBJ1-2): DTGVSQNPRHKITKRGQNVTFRCDPISEHNRLYWYRQTLGQGPEFLTYFQNEAQLEKSRLLSDRFSAERPKGSFSTLEIQRTEQGDSAMYLCASSTTGVGYTFGSGTRLTVV.

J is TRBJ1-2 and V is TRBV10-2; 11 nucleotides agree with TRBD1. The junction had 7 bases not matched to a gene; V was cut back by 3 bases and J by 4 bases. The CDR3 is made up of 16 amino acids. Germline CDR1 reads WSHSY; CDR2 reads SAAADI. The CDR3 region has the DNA TGCGCCAGCAGTGAAAGGACAGGGGGCTCTCTCTATGGCTACACCTTC. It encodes CASSERTGGSLYGYTF.

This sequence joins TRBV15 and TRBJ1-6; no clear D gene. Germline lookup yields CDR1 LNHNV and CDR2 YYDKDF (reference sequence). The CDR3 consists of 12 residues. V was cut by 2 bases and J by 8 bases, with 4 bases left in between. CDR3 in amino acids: CATSRRDSPLHF. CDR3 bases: TGTGCCACCAGCAGAAGGGATTCACCCCTCCACTTT. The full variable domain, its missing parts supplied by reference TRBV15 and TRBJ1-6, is DAMVIQNPRYQVTQFGKPVTLSCSQTLNHNVMYWYQQKSSQAPKLLFHYYDKDFNNEADTPDNFQSRRPNTSFCFLDIRSPGLGDTAMYLCATSRRDSPLHFGNGTRLTVT.

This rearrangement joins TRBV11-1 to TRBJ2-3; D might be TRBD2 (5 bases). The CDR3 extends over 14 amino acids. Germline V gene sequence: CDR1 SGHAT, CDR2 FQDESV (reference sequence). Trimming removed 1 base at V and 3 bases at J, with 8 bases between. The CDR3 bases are TGTGCCAGCAGCTTAGTGGAGGAGACAGATACGCAGTATTTT. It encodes CASSLVEETDTQYF.

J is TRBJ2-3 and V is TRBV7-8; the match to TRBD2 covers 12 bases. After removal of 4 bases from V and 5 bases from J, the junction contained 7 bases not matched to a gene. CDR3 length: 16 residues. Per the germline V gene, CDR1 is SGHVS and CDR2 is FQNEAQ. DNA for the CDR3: TGTGCCAGCAGCTCAGGACTAGCGGGAAATATAGATACGCAGTATTTT. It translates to CASSSGLAGNIDTQYF.